This TCR beta chain came from a study of blood T cell repertoires in COVID-19 (dated by TCRdb to the early 2020s). The study in broad terms: Samples covering the acute and convalescent phases of COVID-19 were provided by collaborators in the United States, Italy and Spain. A de-identified subject ID, COVID-19 status, age in years and sex were almost always included in the sample metadata. The prospective study material was composed of cDNA or gDNA derived from T cells, B-cell-depleted T cells, or PBMCs. HLA class I and class II types, where available, came from metadata supplied by the sample provider rather than from assay-based typing. The samples were drawn from two sources: the first 160 participants of the ongoing ImmuneRACE study, and 950 to 1,500 subjects contributed by 6 global collaborators. The dataset comprised deeply sampled blood TCRbeta repertoires from subjects exposed to, actively infected with, or recovered from COVID-19. The repertoires were made available in a free public database intended to serve as a resource for research on the immune response to SARS-CoV-2.

Including cysteine and phenylalanine, the CDR3 has 15 amino acids. Only CDR3 DNA is held: 45 bases, read in frame from base 1. CDR1 and CDR2 (MNHEY, SVGAGI) derive from the germline V gene. The junction shows trimming of 8 bases on V and 3 bases on J, plus 19 bases between the germline ends. Each collaborating institution followed its own protocols to collect whole blood in K2EDTA tubes. For TCRbeta analysis, collaborators shipped samples as frozen whole blood, isolated PBMCs, or DNA extracted from either of those sample types. Concerning this clone itself: What this receptor recognizes is not known. Base-call qualities are not available, and no considerably larger clone is one nucleotide away.

The paper as a whole reports these results and caveats: How much clinical and demographic metadata was included differed by source and by participant, and the metadata was provided uncurated.

TCRbeta CDR3 regions were amplified from genomic DNA by means of the immunoSEQ Assay, a bias-controlled multiplex PCR. From the authors' description of their analysis: The number of nucleated cells in each sample was estimated from the amplification of reference gene primers within the assay. To quantify the absolute abundance of each unique TCRbeta CDR3 rearrangement, sequence reads were collapsed and filtered. For each sample, productive Simpson clonality was calculated by taking the square root of Simpson's diversity index across productive rearrangements. TCRdb holds this immuneACCESS table with in-frame rearrangements only. Some clones are missing; in checked studies, unresolved V genes explain under half, and the rest has no known cause. The V and J calls and clone size are taken from that table; D and trimming were inferred from the DNA. For this sample the table gives around 42,000 clones, of which 88% were detected only once. The ten largest clones take up around 4.6% of the sample.

The receptor was isolated from a human donor in a cohort sampled during active COVID-19. The chain employs TRBV6-5 and TRBJ2-5; the D segment could be TRBD2, given 6 matching bases. The specimen sequenced was peripheral blood. Here is the DNA: TGTGCCAGCGGGGGACTGACTATAGGAGAAGAGACCCAGTACTTC. This codes for CASGGLTIGEETQYF.